Presented here are 32 T cell receptor beta chains from one specimen sequenced in a study of PD-1 blockade in classical Hodgkin lymphoma. Time point denoted: cycle 4 day 1 (C4D1), after 6 weeks of nivolumab. There was relapse after autologous stem cell transplantation in every patient, and there was variation in brentuximab vedotin exposure. TCRdb keeps only in-frame clones here, not all; method: immunoSEQ multiplex PCR. The data contain 26,000 or so clones, around 72% of them seen just once; the ten biggest clones take up around 4%. The specimen comprised peripheral blood mononuclear cells (PBMCs), sampled before the fourth cycle of nivolumab. The source is a human donor with classical Hodgkin lymphoma.

This chain joins TRBV6-1 and TRBJ1-2; D not certain. The CDR3 covers 15 residues. The germline V and J ends were trimmed by 3 bases and 0 bases, with 11 bases remaining between them. Germline lookup yields CDR1 MNHNS and CDR2 SASEGT. CDR3 loop: CASSEAIGTNYGYTF. The CDR3 DNA sequence: TGTGCCAGCAGTGAGGCGATTGGAACTAACTATGGCTACACCTTC.

This chain connects TRBV21-1 to TRBJ1-1. TRBV21-1 is a known pseudogene. The CDR3 length is 11 residues. The CDR3 nucleotides read TGTGCCAGCAGCAAAGTGAATGAAGCTTTCTTT. Protein: CASSKVNEAFF.

This clone was seen a handful of times. This chain joins TRBV18 and TRBJ1-4, with D perhaps matching TRBD1 (6 bases). This CDR3 has 14 residues. The germline gives CDR1 KGHSH, CDR2 LQKENI. V shed 3 bases and J shed 7 bases, with 12 bases lying between them. CDR3 in DNA: TGTGCCAGCTCACCCGGGGGCGCGAGTGAAAAACTGTTTTTT. Protein: CASSPGGASEKLFF.

The chain employs TRBV2 and TRBJ1-5; D is perhaps TRBD1 (6 bases). Germline assignment: CDR1 SNHLY and CDR2 FYNNEI. CDR3 length: 15 amino acids. The germline V and J ends were trimmed by 5 bases and 2 bases, with 13 bases remaining between them. The CDR3 DNA sequence: TGTGCCAGCAGTCCCAGGGGCAATGGCAATCAGCCCCAGCATTTT. It encodes CASSPRGNGNQPQHF.

This sequence joins TRBV6-5 and TRBJ1-5; 11 positions agree with TRBD1. Trimming at V came to 6 bases and at J to 2 bases, leaving 3 bases not matched to a gene. The CDR3 consists of 15 residues. Germline V CDR1 and CDR2: MNHEY, SVGAGI. The CDR3 bases are TGTGCCAGCAGACCGGGACAGGGGGGCAATCAGCCCCAGCATTTT. The encoded protein is CASRPGQGGNQPQHF.

The chain combines TRBV27 with TRBJ2-7; 12 bases are a match to TRBD1. Trimming removed 6 bases from V and 7 bases from J; junction bases left unmatched: 16. This CDR3 is built from 17 residues. Germline lookup yields CDR1 MNHEY and CDR2 SMNVEV (reference sequence). Written as DNA, the CDR3 is TGTGCCAGCAGCCGATCCGGGACAGGGGGCGGGTTGGGGGAGCAGTACTTC. Amino acids: CASSRSGTGGGLGEQYF.

By share of the sample, this clone is medium-sized. The rearrangement uses TRBV5-6 and TRBJ2-7; D is unresolved. The CDR3 length is 12 residues. V gave up 3 bases and J gave up 0 bases, with 4 bases separating them. Germline CDR1 SGHDT, CDR2 YYEEEE. CDR3 DNA: TGTGCCAGCAGCTCGAGCTCCTACGAGCAGTACTTC. Its protein is CASSSSSYEQYF.

This CDR3 is CASSRVLSAGNTIYF. DNA for the CDR3: TGTGCCAGCAGCCGAGTTTTGTCAGCCGGAAACACCATATATTTT. The gene calls are TRBV14 and TRBJ1-3, with no clear D. V was clipped by 4 bases and J by 4 bases, with 14 bases between them. This CDR3 is 15 amino acids long. Germline V gene sequence: CDR1 SGHDN, CDR2 FVKESK.

The rearrangement uses TRBV5-1 and TRBJ1-1, with a weak D call TRBD1 (6 bases). The CDR3 extends over 14 amino acids. Germline values: CDR1 SGHRS, CDR2 YFSETQ. Trimming shortened V by 3 bases and J by 3 bases, and 12 bases separated the two germline ends. CDR3 sequence: CASSSRGSYTEAFF. The CDR3, as DNA: TGCGCCAGCAGCTCCAGGGGTAGTTACACTGAAGCTTTCTTT.

The V call is TRBV6-6, the J call TRBJ1-2, with D unresolved. CDR1 and CDR2 from the germline V gene are MNHNY and SVGAGI (reference sequence). The CDR3 sequence is 15 residues long. V lost 6 bases, J lost 4 bases, and 18 bases lay in between. The CDR3 region is CASRVDVWEFYGYTF. CDR3 DNA sequence: TGTGCCAGCAGGGTAGACGTCTGGGAGTTCTATGGCTACACCTTC.

The rearrangement joins TRBV14 to TRBJ1-1; weak D call: TRBD1 (5 bases). Germline values: CDR1 SGHDN, CDR2 FVKESK. V was pared by 4 bases and J by 11 bases, with 11 bases between. The CDR3 spans 11 residues. CDR3 sequence (DNA): TGTGCCAGCAGCCGGGGACGGGAGGCTTTCTTT. Encoded protein: CASSRGREAFF.

The chain employs TRBV6-5 and TRBJ1-4; D is possibly TRBD1 (6 bases). Trimming cost V 9 bases and J 8 bases, with 22 bases left between them. Germline V gene data show CDR1 as MNHEY and CDR2 as SVGAGI. The CDR3 length is 15 residues. This CDR3 is CASSTGLGAREKLFF. The CDR3 bases are TGTGCCAGTTCGACAGGTCTAGGGGCCAGGGAAAAACTGTTTTTT.

This clone was recorded a few times. This rearrangement joins TRBV5-1 to TRBJ2-2, with TRBD2 as a possible D gene (5 bases). This CDR3 is built from 15 residues. Germline CDR1 and CDR2: SGHRS and YFSETQ. V dropped 5 bases and J dropped 4 bases, with 15 bases sitting between them. The CDR3: CASRGFGGSTGELFF. In nucleotides, the CDR3 is TGCGCCAGCAGAGGATTCGGCGGGTCCACCGGGGAGCTGTTTTTT.

The chain couples TRBV7-2 to TRBJ2-7; D is ambiguous. CDR1 and CDR2 (germline): SGHTA, FQGNSA. The CDR3 spans 16 residues. Trimming shortened V by 4 bases and J by 1 base, and 17 bases separated the two germline ends. CDR3 protein: CASSSSTGGFSYEQYF. CDR3 coding DNA: TGTGCCAGCAGCTCCTCGACGGGTGGGTTTTCCTACGAGCAGTACTTC.

The rearrangement links TRBV5-1 to TRBJ2-2; TRBD2 aligns across 13 bases. Germline trimming cut 2 bases from V and 1 base from J; bases unmatched to any gene: 2. The CDR3 has 17 residues. The germline gives CDR1 SGHRS, CDR2 YFSETQ. The CDR3 spells CASSLGTSGENTGELFF. CDR3 in DNA: TGCGCCAGCAGCTTAGGGACTAGCGGGGAGAACACCGGGGAGCTGTTTTTT.

The chain joins TRBV18 to TRBJ2-1, with D possibly being TRBD2 (5 bases). CDR1 and CDR2 from the germline V gene are KGHSH and LQKENI. This CDR3 comprises 17 residues. Trimming shortened V by 3 bases and J by 9 bases, and 24 bases separated the two germline ends. The CDR3 DNA sequence: TGTGCCAGCTCACCCCCGACTGGCGGGCCTACATTGGGTGAGCAGTTCTTC. This encodes CASSPPTGGPTLGEQFF.

This CDR3 reads CASSVGGSPNEKLFF. CDR3 nucleotide sequence: TGTGCCAGCAGTGTCGGGGGGTCACCTAATGAAAAACTGTTTTTT. The V call is TRBV2, the J call TRBJ1-4; a weak D match, TRBD1 (5 bases). This CDR3 has 15 amino acids. V was trimmed by 4 bases and J by 3 bases, leaving 12 bases between them. Germline V lookup: CDR1 SNHLY, CDR2 FYNNEI.

The chain couples TRBV4-1 to TRBJ1-1; 7 bases align to TRBD1. CDR3 length: 14 residues. The germline V gene has CDR1 MGHRA and CDR2 YSYEKL. Trimming removed 3 bases from V and 4 bases from J; junction bases left unmatched: 5. The CDR3 DNA reads as TGCGCCAGCAGCCAGACAGGACAGGTCACTGAAGCTTTCTTT. Translation gives CASSQTGQVTEAFF.

Relative to its sample, this clone is medium-sized. The V call is TRBV27, the J call TRBJ2-5, with TRBD1 identical over 8 bases. This CDR3 is 14 amino acids long. J lost 5 bases, V lost 8 bases, and 10 bases had no gene match. Germline CDR1 and CDR2: MNHEY and SMNVEV (reference sequence). CDR3 in DNA: TGTGCCAGCTCCGTTACAGGGGGAAGCGAGACCCAGTACTTC. Encoded protein: CASSVTGGSETQYF.

The chain recombines TRBV27 with TRBJ1-1; tentatively, D is TRBD1 (5 bases). Germline V lookup: CDR1 MNHEY, CDR2 SMNVEV (reference sequence). The CDR3 has 15 amino acids. V was shortened by 0 bases and J by 6 bases, with 14 bases between the two germline ends. The chain's CDR3 is CASSLSPGLGAEAFF. CDR3 DNA: TGTGCCAGCAGTTTATCACCGGGGTTGGGGGCTGAAGCTTTCTTT.

In this sample, this clone is medium-sized. The V gene is TRBV4-1, the J gene TRBJ2-7; D may be TRBD1 (5 bases). This CDR3 contains 14 residues. Germline V gene sequence: CDR1 MGHRA, CDR2 YSYEKL. V was pared by 1 base and J by 1 base, with 8 bases between. This CDR3 is CASSQGGESYEQYF. The CDR3 DNA follows: TGCGCCAGCAGCCAAGGGGGCGAATCCTACGAGCAGTACTTC.

The chain carries TRBV7-6 and TRBJ1-2; TRBD1 is a possible D gene (5 bases). The germline CDR1 and CDR2 sequences are SGHVS and FNYEAQ. This CDR3 comprises 13 residues. V lost 3 bases, J lost 6 bases, and 11 bases lay in between. The CDR3 reads CASSLGQDNGYTF. The CDR3 DNA is TGTGCCAGCAGCTTGGGGCAGGACAATGGCTACACCTTC.

The gene calls are TRBV6-1 and TRBJ1-2; D is possibly TRBD1 (6 bases). Trimming left V 1 base short and J 0 bases short, with 6 bases between. This CDR3 region has 14 residues. Germline lookup yields CDR1 MNHNS and CDR2 SASEGT. This CDR3 is CASSEGTANYGYTF. Here the CDR3 DNA reads TGTGCCAGCAGTGAAGGGACAGCTAACTATGGCTACACCTTC.

About this clone itself: One junction end disagrees with the germline gene, perhaps due to a read error. The chain joins TRBV4-1 to TRBJ2-7, with 7 bases lining up with TRBD1. This CDR3 comprises 13 residues. Germline CDR1 and CDR2: MGHRA and YSYEKL. The CDR3 loop reads CASSQDRDRAVDF. Here the CDR3 DNA reads TGCGCCAGCAGCCAAGATCGAGACAGGGCGGTCGACTTC.

The V gene is TRBV13, the J gene TRBJ2-5, with TRBD1 matching over 10 bases. There are 14 residues in the CDR3. J lost 5 bases, V lost 4 bases, and 4 bases had no gene match. Germline V gene lookup returns CDR1 PRHDT and CDR2 FYEKMQ (reference sequence). The CDR3 spells CASSSWTGGETQYF. The CDR3 nucleotides are TGTGCCAGCAGCTCCTGGACAGGGGGGGAGACCCAGTACTTC.

Only a few counts were recorded for this clone. The genes are TRBV13 and TRBJ1-2; D call uncertain. The CDR3 contains 12 residues. Germline V lookup: CDR1 PRHDT, CDR2 FYEKMQ (reference sequence). Trimming removed 0 bases at V and 8 bases at J, with 7 bases between. CDR3 DNA: TGTGCCAGCAGCTTAGGAAGTATCGGCTACACCTTC. Its protein product is CASSLGSIGYTF.

The chain couples TRBV23-1 to TRBJ1-2; D gene unclear. TRBV23-1 is assigned to the ORF class and has an uncertain function. CDR3 length: 13 amino acids. Trimming took off 3 bases at V and 6 bases at J, with 11 bases between the two ends. CDR3 amino acids: CASSHHVTHGYTF. For the CDR3, the DNA is TGCGCCAGCAGTCATCATGTCACTCATGGCTACACCTTC.

The genes are TRBV29-1 and TRBJ1-2, with 7 bases fitting TRBD1. The CDR3 is made up of 12 amino acids. V dropped 7 bases and J dropped 3; count of bases not matched to a gene: 5. Germline V CDR1 and CDR2: SQVTM, ANQGSEA. CDR3 in amino acids: CSAIRGDYGYTF. In nucleotides, the CDR3 is TGCAGCGCTATCAGGGGGGACTATGGCTACACCTTC.

This chain links TRBV2 with TRBJ2-2; 7 bases align to TRBD1. CDR3 length equals 14 residues. V lost 11 bases to trimming and J lost 0 bases; unmatched junction nucleotides: 6. The germline V gene has CDR1 SNHLY and CDR2 FYNNEI. The CDR3 loop is CAGGQASNTGELFF. Written as DNA, the CDR3 is TGTGCCGGTGGACAGGCCTCGAACACCGGGGAGCTGTTTTTT.

The chain employs TRBV7-8 and TRBJ2-7; 7 nucleotides match TRBD1. CDR1 and CDR2 from the germline V gene are SGHVS and FQNEAQ. Germline trimming cut 8 bases from V and 0 bases from J; bases unmatched to any gene: 10. The CDR3 totals 15 residues. The CDR3 protein is CASWPRQGHSYEQYF. In nucleotides, the CDR3 is TGTGCCAGCTGGCCGAGACAGGGACACTCCTACGAGCAGTACTTC.

This chain links TRBV6-6 with TRBJ2-7; TRBD1 is a possible D gene (5 bases). Per the germline V gene, CDR1 is MNHNY and CDR2 is SVGAGI (reference sequence). This CDR3 contains 12 residues. V gave up 6 bases and J gave up 3 bases, with 9 bases separating them. This chain's CDR3 is CASRTVIYEQYF. The CDR3 DNA reads as TGTGCCAGCAGGACAGTGATCTACGAGCAGTACTTC.

The chain uses TRBV5-1 and TRBJ1-2; D is unclear. CDR1 and CDR2 (germline): SGHRS, YFSETQ. The CDR3 runs to 12 residues. V was shortened by 4 bases and J by 6 bases, with 10 bases between the two germline ends. The CDR3 region has the DNA TGCGCCAGCAGCGACCAAGGGCATGGCTACACCTTC. Protein product: CASSDQGHGYTF.